Given below is one TCR beta chain in context. Its antigen is still unknown. Repertoires were generated with immunoSEQ multiplex PCR, while TCRdb's copy carries only in-frame clones and drops some. Of some 91,000 clones listed, around 88% are singletons. The record originates from a study of identifying expanded T cells in peripheral blood. Study-level findings and limits: Variance in clone template counts between two-week samples significantly increased with total template count across all healthy donors.

The CDR3 covers 15 residues. The V gene's germline CDR1 is MDHEN and CDR2 SYDVKM. The V end lost 3 bases, the J end lost 0 bases, and 6 bases lay between the germline ends. The sequencing input was blood. The chain is built from TRBV28 and TRBJ1-6; D gene ambiguous. This receptor was obtained from a person between 18 and 69 years old in good health. The CDR3 DNA follows: TGTGCCAGCAGTTTGCAGAGCTCCTATAATTCACCCCTCCACTTT. Protein sequence: CASSLQSSYNSPLHF.